The 22 T cell receptor beta chains reported below all come from one sample, sequenced in a study of tumor-infiltrating lymphocytes in primary liver carcinoma. Germline DNA was extracted alongside blood RNA, which was obtained from unsorted whole blood. Production of TCR beta cDNA used about 500 ng total RNA together with a constant-region primer. Generation of the TCR beta libraries relied on three nested multiplex PCR rounds using slightly modified ARM-PCR. The study ran its first two PCR rounds for around 10 cycles each, using TRBV1-TRBV30 forward primers and a C-beta reverse primer. TCRdb reanalysed the multiplex PCR reads using MiXCR and keeps one entry per CDR3 protein. The sample has around 330,000 distinct CDR3 sequences, approximately 58% seen once. Sequenced sample: peripheral blood. The receptors were gathered from a woman aged 30 to 39 with primary liver carcinoma and hepatitis B virus infection.

This clonotype was seen repeatedly, ten times or more. CDR3 coding DNA: TGTGCCAGCAGTAGGGACTGGAGCTCCTACAATGAGCAGTTCTTC. It yields the protein CASSRDWSSYNEQFF. The V gene is TRBV6-5, the J gene TRBJ2-1, with D tentatively TRBD2 (6 bases). The germline CDR1 and CDR2 sequences are MNHEY and SVGAGI. This CDR3 contains 15 residues. Between the trimmed V and J ends, which lost 5 bases and 0 bases, there was a span of 11 bases.

The chain combines TRBV12-3 or TRBV12-4 with TRBJ2-7; TRBD1 is a possible D gene (6 bases). The CDR3 consists of 14 residues. The V gene lost 3 bases and the J gene lost 6 bases, with 15 bases spanning the gap. The CDR3 sequence: CASSLTGPNGEQYF. CDR3 bases: TGTGCCAGCAGTTTGACAGGACCGAATGGCGAGCAGTACTTC.

This clonotype was seen at least ten times. V gene TRBV6-6 combines with J gene TRBJ2-7; 9 bases agree with TRBD2. The germline CDR1 and CDR2 sequences are MNHNY and SVGAGI (reference sequence). This CDR3 is built from 17 residues. Trimming at V came to 2 bases and at J to 1 base, leaving 9 bases not matched to a gene. The chain's CDR3 is CASSYGGASGKSYEQYF. CDR3 sequence (DNA): TGTGCCAGCAGTTACGGTGGGGCTAGCGGGAAGTCCTACGAGCAGTACTTC.

This clonotype was counted only a few times. The chain couples TRBV28 to TRBJ2-1; weak D call: TRBD2 (6 bases). CDR3 length: 15 amino acids. Trimming removed 6 bases from V and 7 bases from J, with 19 bases in between. The germline CDR1 and CDR2 sequences are MDHEN and SYDVKM. CDR3 sequence (DNA): TGTGCCAGCAGCATGGGACTGGGAAGGGGTAATGAGCAGTTCTTC. This sequence encodes CASSMGLGRGNEQFF.

This clonotype was detected many times. This sequence joins TRBV6-1 and TRBJ2-1, with 7 nucleotides matching TRBD2. Germline V CDR1 and CDR2: MNHNS, SASEGT. This CDR3 has 15 amino acids. The V gene end was trimmed by 4 bases and the J gene end by 4 bases; junction bases not matched to a gene: 7. The CDR3 bases are TGTGCCAGCAGTGTCGGGACTAACTCTTACAATGAGCAGTTCTTC. This codes for CASSVGTNSYNEQFF.

In the case of this clonotype: A much larger clone lies one base from this, so it may be a read error. V usage is TRBV11-3 and J usage is TRBJ2-5, with 7 bases matching TRBD1. CDR3 length: 13 residues. Trimming cost V 5 bases and J 5 bases; bases outside gene matches: 5. CDR1 is SGHNT and CDR2 is YENEEA in the germline V gene. This CDR3 is CASSTGDWETQYF. Written as DNA, the CDR3 is TGTGCCAGCAGCACAGGGGATTGGGAGACCCAGTACTTC.

Worth noting for this clonotype: A read error is possible here, since a much larger clone lies one base away. The chain is built from TRBV4-2 and TRBJ2-7; 9 nucleotides agree with TRBD2. The V segment lost 8 bases and the J segment 0 bases; nucleotides outside the gene matches: 5. From germline, CDR1 is LGHNA and CDR2 YNFKEQ. CDR3 length: 14 amino acids. CDR3 sequence (DNA): TGTGCCAGCGGTCTAGCGGGACTCTCCTACGAGCAGTACTTC. Its protein is CASGLAGLSYEQYF.

This clonotype was observed a handful of times. The rearrangement joins TRBV29-1 to TRBJ1-5; D perhaps matches TRBD1 (6 bases). This CDR3 contains 14 residues. Germline V gives CDR1 SQVTM, CDR2 ANQGSEA. The V gene lost 5 bases and the J gene lost 1 base, with 12 bases spanning the gap. The CDR3 DNA follows: TGCAGCGTTCAGACAGGATCAAGCAATCAGCCCCAGCATTTT. Protein: CSVQTGSSNQPQHF. The full variable domain, with the rest looked up from reference TRBV29-1 and TRBJ1-5, is SAVISQKPSRDICQRGTSLTIQCQVDSQVTMMFWYRQQPGQSLTLIATANQGSEATYESGFVIDKFPISRPNLTFSTLTVSNMSPEDSSIYLCSVQTGSSNQPQHFGDGTRLSIL.

Turning to this clonotype: Being one base from a much bigger clone, this may be a read error. The genes are TRBV4-1 and TRBJ2-6, with D maybe TRBD1 (5 bases). CDR1 and CDR2 from the germline V gene are MGHRA and YSYEKL. This CDR3 is built from 15 residues. The CDR3 nucleotides are TGCGCCAGCAGCCGAACTTACTCTGGGGCCAACGACCTGACTTTC. Translated: CASSRTYSGANDLTF.

Regarding this clonotype: This may be a read error, as it is one base from a much larger clone. The J gene is TRBJ2-3, the V gene TRBV5-6, with D maybe TRBD2 (5 bases). CDR3 size: 14 residues. Trimming took off 4 bases at V and 5 bases at J, with 14 bases between the two ends. CDR1 SGHDT and CDR2 YYEEEE come from the germline V gene. The CDR3 loop is CASSLNGGRDTQYF. CDR3 in DNA: TGTGCCAGCAGCCTTAACGGAGGTAGAGATACGCAGTATTTT.

Turning to this clonotype: This may arise from a read error, as a much more abundant clone is one base away. The chain combines TRBV29-1 with TRBJ2-5; D might be TRBD1 (6 bases). Trimming removed 6 bases at V and 5 bases at J, with 16 bases between. Germline V gene data show CDR1 as SQVTM and CDR2 as ANQGSEA. CDR3 length equals 13 residues. As DNA, the CDR3 is TGCAGCGTCCCCACAGGGACGGTGGAGACCCAGTACTTC. Amino acid sequence: CSVPTGTVETQYF.

A word on this clonotype: A much larger clone lies one base from this, so it may be a read error. This chain uses TRBV5-5 with TRBJ1-6, with D possibly being TRBD1 (5 bases). From germline, CDR1 is SGHKS and CDR2 YYEKEE (reference sequence). This CDR3 region has 16 residues. The CDR3 coding sequence is TGTGCCAGCAGCCAGAACGCGGGACTAAATAATTCACCCCTCCGCTTT. Translation: CASSQNAGLNNSPLRF.

This clonotype has only a few counts. V is TRBV28 and J is TRBJ1-1; D is unresolved. Germline V gene lookup returns CDR1 MDHEN and CDR2 SYDVKM. This CDR3 spans 14 amino acids. V lost 5 bases and J 2 bases, leaving 12 bases between the germline ends. The DNA of the CDR3 is TGTGCCAGCAGTCCGTGGCAGCCTAACACTGAAGCTTTCTTT. It specifies CASSPWQPNTEAFF.

Points on this clonotype: Germline is not matched at one junction end, which may reflect a read error. The rearrangement joins TRBV6-5 to TRBJ1-6; D possibly corresponds to TRBD1 (5 bases). The CDR3 spans 13 residues. Germline assignment: CDR1 MNHEY and CDR2 SVGAGI. The CDR3 DNA follows: TGTGCCGGCAGCGGCAGGGAAGATTCACCCCTCCACTTT. Translated, it gives CAGSGREDSPLHF.

With regard to this clonotype: A junction boundary mismatches the germline segment, possibly from a read error. In DNA form, the CDR3 reads TGTGCCGTCAGTTACAAGGACAGCAGCTCCTGCGAGCAGTACTTC. This translates into CAVSYKDSSSCEQYF. V is TRBV6-5 and J is TRBJ2-7; tentative D call: TRBD1 (6 bases). Germline CDR1 MNHEY, CDR2 SVGAGI. The CDR3 is 15 residues long.

V usage is TRBV7-8 and J usage is TRBJ2-1, with TRBD2 matching 11 bases. Trimming removed 0 bases from V and 6 bases from J; junction bases left unmatched: 7. The germline CDR1 and CDR2 sequences are SGHVS and FQNEAQ. This CDR3 has 17 amino acids. The CDR3 is CASSLAGGTSGCNEQFF. As DNA, the CDR3 is TGTGCCAGCAGCTTAGCCGGTGGGACTAGCGGTTGCAATGAGCAGTTCTTC.

Comments on this clonotype: Possible read error: a much larger clone is one base away. The chain combines TRBV5-6 with TRBJ2-4; D remains ambiguous. V shed 4 bases and J shed 11 bases, with 19 bases lying between them. The CDR3 is 14 residues long. CDR1 is SGHDT, CDR2 YYEEEE, per germline. DNA of the CDR3: TGTGCCAGCAGCCTTGGAATGGCTGGCTATTTTCAGTACTTC. Its translation: CASSLGMAGYFQYF. Variable domain in full (rest from reference TRBV5-6 and TRBJ2-4): DAGVTQSPTHLIKTRGQQVTLRCSPKSGHDTVSWYQQALGQGPQFIFQYYEEEERQRGNFPDRFSGHQFPNYSSELNVNALLLGDSALYLCASSLGMAGYFQYFGAGTRLSVL.

This clonotype was observed a handful of times. The junction and the germline gene differ at one end; a read error may be behind it. This chain uses TRBV4-1 with TRBJ2-2, with D maybe TRBD2 (5 bases). This CDR3 region has 15 residues. CDR1 is MGHRA and CDR2 is YSYEKL in the germline V gene. CDR3 nucleotide sequence: TGCGCCAGCAGCCAGGTTATGGAGGAGACCGGGGAGTTGTTTTTT. It codes for CASSQVMEETGELFF.

This clonotype has ten or more counts. The chain links TRBV29-1 to TRBJ2-2, with unresolved D. CDR3 length equals 16 residues. V gave up 5 bases and J gave up 1 base, with 17 bases separating them. Germline V gives CDR1 SQVTM, CDR2 ANQGSEA. For the CDR3, the DNA is TGCAGCGTTCCCGTTGGTGTGTTAGAGAACACCGGGGAGCTGTTTTTT. It is translated as CSVPVGVLENTGELFF.

The rearrangement links TRBV14 to TRBJ1-6; D is ambiguous. The V and J ends lost 1 base and 8 bases respectively, with 12 bases between them. Germline CDR1 and CDR2: SGHDN and FVKESK. The length of the CDR3 is 15 residues. CDR3: CASSQGWGMDSPLHF. CDR3 DNA sequence: TGTGCCAGCAGCCAAGGATGGGGAATGGATTCACCCCTCCACTTT.

The J gene is TRBJ2-3, the V gene TRBV7-8; D call uncertain. The germline gives CDR1 SGHVS, CDR2 FQNEAQ. With 7 bases removed from V and 1 base from J, the gap between germline ends came to 18 bases. The CDR3 extends over 16 amino acids. The CDR3 nucleotides read TGTGCCAGCAATCTCGGTCGGGCGGAAGGCACAGATACGCAGTATTTT. Translating it yields CASNLGRAEGTDTQYF. Drawing the rest from reference TRBV7-8 and TRBJ2-3, the complete variable domain is GAGVSQSPRYKVAKRGQDVALRCDPISGHVSLFWYQQALGQGPEFLTYFQNEAQLDKSGLPSDRFFAERPEGSVSTLKIQRTQQEDSAVYLCASNLGRAEGTDTQYFGPGTRLTVL.

For this clonotype: Relative to the germline gene, one junction end is altered; a read error may explain this. The chain employs TRBV12-3 or TRBV12-4 and TRBJ2-3; 7 nucleotides line up with TRBD2. The CDR3 consists of 14 residues. CDR3 region: CASSSLTSADTRYF. DNA of the CDR3: TGTGCCAGCAGTTCCCTAACTAGCGCAGATACGCGGTATTTT.